Each of the 24 T cell receptor beta chains below was sequenced from the same sample in a study of blood T cell repertoires in COVID-19. The assay was immunoSEQ multiplex PCR, and TCRdb's table has in-frame clones only and misses some. The sample holds about 320,000 clones, about 88% seen once. The sequencing sample was made of PBMCs or T cells enriched from blood (not recorded which). These receptors all come from a man between 60 and 75 years old who had recovered from COVID-19.

The chain employs TRBV5-1 and TRBJ2-5; 9 nucleotides agree with TRBD1. Germline CDR1 SGHRS, CDR2 YFSETQ. The CDR3 has 15 residues. J lost 4 bases, V lost 4 bases, and 8 bases had no gene match. The CDR3 nucleotides read TGCGCCAGCAGCCAGGTTACAGGGGGCGGAGAGACCCAGTACTTC. The encoded protein is CASSQVTGGGETQYF.

The rearrangement joins TRBV5-1 to TRBJ2-2; TRBD2 might be the D (5 bases). The CDR3 covers 14 residues. In germline, CDR1 is SGHRS, CDR2 YFSETQ. Trimming pared 2 bases from V and 1 base from J, leaving 6 bases between. CDR3 residues: CASSFRGNTGELFF. Here the CDR3 DNA reads TGCGCCAGCAGCTTCCGGGGGAACACCGGGGAGCTGTTTTTT. Full variable domain (remainder filled in from reference TRBV5-1 and TRBJ2-2): KAGVTQTPRYLIKTRGQQVTLSCSPISGHRSVSWYQQTPGQGLQFLFEYFSETQRNKGNFPGRFSGRQFSNSRSEMNVSTLELGDSALYLCASSFRGNTGELFFGEGSRLTVL.

The rearrangement uses TRBV5-1 and TRBJ2-1, with 11 bases identical to TRBD1. The CDR3 loop spans 16 amino acids. V was clipped by 6 bases and J by 3 bases; unmatched bases: 8. Germline V CDR1 and CDR2: SGHRS, YFSETQ. This CDR3 is CASIFSGTGGYNEQFF. CDR3 coding DNA: TGCGCCAGCATCTTCTCTGGGACAGGGGGCTACAATGAGCAGTTCTTC. The whole variable domain, filled in from reference TRBV5-1 and TRBJ2-1, reads KAGVTQTPRYLIKTRGQQVTLSCSPISGHRSVSWYQQTPGQGLQFLFEYFSETQRNKGNFPGRFSGRQFSNSRSEMNVSTLELGDSALYLCASIFSGTGGYNEQFFGPGTRLTVL.

The rearrangement links TRBV2 to TRBJ1-2, with D unclear. The CDR3 loop spans 13 amino acids. Germline lookup yields CDR1 SNHLY and CDR2 FYNNEI. V lost 3 bases to trimming and J lost 1 base, with 6 bases between them. CDR3 loop: CASSERGNYGYTF. CDR3 nucleotide sequence: TGTGCCAGCAGTGAGCGGGGTAACTATGGCTACACCTTC.

This clone was detected a few times. The chain carries TRBV6-5 and TRBJ1-1; D is unresolved. V dropped 7 bases and J dropped 1 base, with 13 bases sitting between them. The germline gives CDR1 MNHEY, CDR2 SVGAGI. The CDR3 totals 14 residues. CDR3 amino acids: CASTTFAGNTEAFF. For the CDR3, the DNA is TGTGCCAGCACGACTTTTGCTGGGAACACTGAAGCTTTCTTT.

This rearrangement joins TRBV7-9 to TRBJ1-4; 9 nucleotides line up with TRBD1. This CDR3 has 15 residues. The germline V gene encodes CDR1 SEHNR and CDR2 FQNEAQ (reference sequence). V lost 7 bases and J lost 7; bases outside the gene matches: 10. The CDR3: CASTQGGTGFEKLFF. The DNA of the CDR3 is TGTGCCAGCACCCAAGGGGGGACAGGGTTTGAAAAACTGTTTTTT.

Comment on this clone: Germline and junction disagree at one end, which may indicate a read error. The CDR3 sequence: CASSLDRASSSPLHF. The CDR3 nucleotides read TGTGCCAGCAGTTTGGACAGGGCGAGCAGTTCACCCCTCCACTTT. V gene TRBV5-4 combines with J gene TRBJ1-6; 8 bases agree with TRBD1. Germline lookup yields CDR1 SGHNT and CDR2 YYREEE (reference sequence). This CDR3 contains 15 residues.

This chain connects TRBV3-1 (or the pseudogene TRBV3-2) to TRBJ2-4, with 7 nucleotides matching TRBD1. V shed 8 bases and J 0 bases; nucleotides not matched to a gene: 4. Per germline, CDR1 LGHDT and CDR2 YNNKEL (reference sequence). This CDR3 comprises 14 residues. The CDR3 DNA follows: TGTGCCAGCGGACAGGCCGGAGCCAAAAACATTCAGTACTTC. As protein: CASGQAGAKNIQYF.

Here the CDR3 reads CASSLSIYLSYNEQFF. DNA of the CDR3: TGTGCCAGCAGCTTAAGTATCTACCTATCCTACAATGAGCAGTTCTTC. This rearrangement joins TRBV7-6 to TRBJ2-1, with unresolved D. CDR1 SGHVS and CDR2 FNYEAQ come from the germline V gene. The V gene lost 2 bases and the J gene lost 1 base, with 12 bases spanning the gap. The length of the CDR3 is 16 residues.

This chain joins TRBV5-8 and TRBJ1-2; D might be TRBD1 (5 bases). The ends were cut back, 0 bases at V and 5 bases at J, with 11 bases in the middle. This CDR3 has 14 residues. Germline V gives CDR1 SGHTS, CDR2 YDEGEE. The CDR3 DNA reads TGTGCCAGCAGCTTGGATTCAGGGTGGTATGGCTACACCTTC. Its protein product is CASSLDSGWYGYTF.

The chain links TRBV6-5 to TRBJ1-1; D gene unclear. The V and J ends lost 6 bases and 4 bases respectively, with 18 bases between them. CDR1 is MNHEY and CDR2 is SVGAGI in the germline V gene. This CDR3 region has 15 residues. The CDR3 DNA reads TGTGCCAGCAGAAACGCTTCCCCGGGAGGCACTGAAGCTTTCTTT. It is translated as CASRNASPGGTEAFF.

V is TRBV10-3 and J is TRBJ1-4; tentative D call: TRBD1 (5 bases). The CDR3 has 12 amino acids. V lost 3 bases to trimming and J lost 11 bases, with 10 bases between them. Germline-derived CDR1 and CDR2 are ENHRY and SYGVKD. In nucleotides, the CDR3 is TGTGCCATCAGTGATGTAGGGGTCAAACTGTTTTTT. Protein: CAISDVGVKLFF.

This chain connects TRBV6-5 to TRBJ2-1; 12 nucleotides match TRBD2. The germline CDR1 and CDR2 sequences are MNHEY and SVGAGI. Germline trimming cut 6 bases from V and 10 bases from J; bases unmatched to any gene: 10. The CDR3 totals 15 residues. The chain's CDR3 is CASRRSSGRAEEQFF. CDR3 coding DNA: TGTGCCAGCAGACGATCTAGCGGGAGGGCCGAAGAGCAGTTCTTC.

A remark on this clone: The junction differs from germline at one of its ends, possibly a read error. The V call is TRBV7-2, the J call TRBJ1-2, with D hard to call. There are 14 residues in the CDR3. Germline V gene data show CDR1 as SGHTA and CDR2 as FQGNSA. DNA of the CDR3: TGTGCCAGCAGCGTAGCCGGAGGGCTCGGTGGCTACACCTTC. Its protein is CASSVAGGLGGYTF.

The rearrangement links TRBV18 to TRBJ1-5, with TRBD1 matching over 8 bases. Germline values: CDR1 KGHSH, CDR2 LQKENI. V was clipped by 2 bases and J by 0 bases; unmatched bases: 12. The CDR3 totals 19 residues. This CDR3 reads CASSPRTGKGVGSNQPQHF. CDR3 bases: TGTGCCAGCTCACCAAGGACAGGGAAAGGGGTTGGTAGCAATCAGCCCCAGCATTTT.

V and J are TRBV7-3 and TRBJ2-3, with a tentative D call TRBD2 (6 bases). V lost 1 base and J 2 bases, leaving 13 bases between the germline ends. Germline CDR1 and CDR2: SGHTA and FQGTGA. The CDR3 totals 16 residues. The CDR3 DNA follows: TGTGCCAGCAGCTTAAATAGCGGAGTAAACACAGATACGCAGTATTTT. This gives the protein CASSLNSGVNTDTQYF. Full variable domain (outside the CDR3, taken from reference TRBV7-3 and TRBJ2-3): GAGVSQTPSNKVTEKGKYVELRCDPISGHTALYWYRQSLGQGPEFLIYFQGTGAADDSGLPNDRFFAVRPEGSVSTLKIQRTERGDSAVYLCASSLNSGVNTDTQYFGPGTRLTVL.

The chain uses TRBV6-1 and TRBJ2-1; D is perhaps TRBD2 (7 bases). Germline lookup yields CDR1 MNHNS and CDR2 SASEGT. Trimming removed 1 base from V and 5 bases from J, with 9 bases in between. The CDR3 totals 14 residues. Written as DNA, the CDR3 is TGTGCCAGCAGTGAAGTAGGGGGGGACAATGAGCAGTTCTTC. Amino acid sequence: CASSEVGGDNEQFF.

This chain joins TRBV9 and TRBJ1-3, with D perhaps matching TRBD1 (6 bases). Germline V CDR1 and CDR2: SGDLS, YYNGEE. CDR3 length equals 15 residues. Trimming left V 0 bases short and J 4 bases short, with 11 bases between. CDR3 DNA: TGTGCCAGCAGCGTAGCTTCAGGGGAGGGAAACACCATATATTTT. Its translation: CASSVASGEGNTIYF.

This clone has just one count. This CDR3 is also generated by other DNA sequences in the sample. The CDR3 nucleotides read TGCGCCAGCAGCTTGGGTGAAGGGGGCACTGAAGCTTTCTTT. Encoded protein: CASSLGEGGTEAFF. The rearrangement joins TRBV5-1 to TRBJ1-1; a weak D match, TRBD1 (6 bases). With 0 bases removed from V and 4 bases from J, the gap between germline ends came to 10 bases. The germline V gene encodes CDR1 SGHRS and CDR2 YFSETQ. The CDR3 runs 14 residues.

This clone is a singleton in its sample. V gene TRBV30 combines with J gene TRBJ1-1, with unresolved D. V was shortened by 2 bases and J by 1 base, with 5 bases between the two germline ends. Per germline, CDR1 GTSNPN and CDR2 SVGIG (reference sequence). The CDR3 covers 12 residues. CDR3 DNA: TGTGCCTGGAGTCGGAGGAACACTGAAGCTTTCTTT. Protein: CAWSRRNTEAFF.

The rearrangement links TRBV21-1 to TRBJ2-5; TRBD2, the table's D call, was not compared with the DNA. TRBV21-1 is marked as a pseudogene. The CDR3 contains 14 residues. The CDR3 reads CASSLSPGQETQYF. The CDR3, as DNA: TGTGCCAGCAGCCTGAGCCCGGGGCAAGAGACCCAGTACTTC.

The rearrangement links TRBV18 to TRBJ1-4, with a weak D call TRBD1 (5 bases). V dropped 2 bases and J dropped 8 bases, with 9 bases sitting between them. Germline V gives CDR1 KGHSH, CDR2 LQKENI. The CDR3 sequence is 13 residues long. This CDR3 reads CASSPSGNEKLFF. CDR3 DNA: TGTGCCAGCTCACCATCAGGGAACGAAAAACTGTTTTTT.

CDR3 coding DNA: TGTGCCAGCAGTTTATATCGGAGCGGGGAGCTGTTTTTT. Translated: CASSLYRSGELFF. The chain has TRBV27 and TRBJ2-2; no clear D gene. The CDR3 extends over 13 amino acids. Germline V gives CDR1 MNHEY, CDR2 SMNVEV (reference sequence). Trimming shortened V by 1 base and J by 7 bases, and 7 bases separated the two germline ends.

The CDR3 DNA sequence: TGCGCCAGCAGCCAAGAACCAGGGCGGGGGTCCTACGAGCAGTACTTC. Translation gives CASSQEPGRGSYEQYF. V gene TRBV4-3 combines with J gene TRBJ2-7; TRBD2 matches 7 bases. J lost 1 base, V lost 0 bases, and 6 bases had no gene match. Germline-derived CDR1 and CDR2 are LGHNA and YSLEER. This CDR3 has 16 amino acids.